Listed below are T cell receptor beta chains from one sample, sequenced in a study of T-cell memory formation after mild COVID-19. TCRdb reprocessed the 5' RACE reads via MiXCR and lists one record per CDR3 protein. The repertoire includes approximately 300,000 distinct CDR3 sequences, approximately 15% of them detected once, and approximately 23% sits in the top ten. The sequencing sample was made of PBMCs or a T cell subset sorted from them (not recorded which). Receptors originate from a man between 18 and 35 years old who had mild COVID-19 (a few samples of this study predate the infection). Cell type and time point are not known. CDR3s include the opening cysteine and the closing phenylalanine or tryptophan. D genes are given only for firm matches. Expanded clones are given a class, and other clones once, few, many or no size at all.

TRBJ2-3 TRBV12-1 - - CASSPYTLGRGPVFTDTQYF TGTGCCAGCAGCCCTTACACCTTGGGGAGGGGGCCGGTATTCACAGATACGCAGTATTTT
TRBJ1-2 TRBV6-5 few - CASSSGYSYGYTF TGTGCCAGCAGTTCAGGGTATAGCTATGGCTACACCTTC
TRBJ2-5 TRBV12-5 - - CASGLSRAGETQYF TGTGCTAGTGGTTTGAGCAGGGCGGGAGAGACCCAGTACTTC
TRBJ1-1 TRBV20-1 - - CSAQGQRQYTEAFF TGCAGTGCTCAAGGACAGCGACAGTACACTGAAGCTTTCTTT
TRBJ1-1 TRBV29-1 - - CSVGGPNTGMNTEAFF TGCAGCGTTGGGGGCCCGAACACTGGAATGAACACTGAAGCTTTCTTT
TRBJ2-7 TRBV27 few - CASSLGLGGPHEQYF TGTGCCAGCAGTTTAGGGTTAGGGGGTCCCCACGAGCAGTACTTC
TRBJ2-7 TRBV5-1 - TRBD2 CASSSLAGGSYEQYF TGCGCCAGCAGCTCCTTAGCGGGGGGGTCCTACGAGCAGTACTTC
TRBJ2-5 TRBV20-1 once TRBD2 CSASTWKRGALQETQYF TGCAGTGCTTCCACCTGGAAGCGGGGGGCGTTACAAGAGACCCAGTACTTC
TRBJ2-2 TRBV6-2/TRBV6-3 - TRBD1 CASRNPGQGDTGELFF TGTGCCAGCCGGAACCCGGGACAGGGGGACACCGGGGAGCTGTTTTTT
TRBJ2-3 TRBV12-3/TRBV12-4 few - CASSFRIGTDTQYF TGTGCCAGCAGTTTTAGGATCGGCACAGATACGCAGTATTTT
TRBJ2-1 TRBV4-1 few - CASSRSGDEQFF TGCGCCAGCAGTCGATCCGGGGATGAGCAGTTCTTC
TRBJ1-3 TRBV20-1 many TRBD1 CSAPDRASGNTIYF TGCAGTGCTCCGGACAGGGCATCTGGAAACACCATATATTTT
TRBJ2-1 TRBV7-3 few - CASSFEGGNEQFF TGTGCCAGCAGCTTCGAGGGGGGCAATGAGCAGTTCTTC
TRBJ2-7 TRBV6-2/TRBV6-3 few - CASSRILYEQYF TGTGCCAGCAGTAGGATCCTCTACGAGCAGTACTTC
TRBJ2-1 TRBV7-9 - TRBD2 CASSAVGLAREQFF TGTGCCAGCAGCGCAGTGGGACTAGCCAGGGAGCAGTTCTTC
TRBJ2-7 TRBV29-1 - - CSVEDPPYEQYF TGCAGCGTTGAAGATCCTCCCTACGAGCAGTACTTC
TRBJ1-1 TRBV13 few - CASSLGFVSRQMNTEAFF TGTGCCAGCAGCTTAGGATTCGTCAGCAGACAGATGAACACTGAAGCTTTCTTT
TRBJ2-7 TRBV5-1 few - CASSLVGKGYEQYF TGCGCCAGCAGCTTAGTCGGCAAGGGCTACGAGCAGTACTTC
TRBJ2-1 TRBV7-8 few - CASSLSRGSYNEQFF TGTGCCAGCAGCTTAAGCCGGGGCTCCTACAATGAGCAGTTCTTC
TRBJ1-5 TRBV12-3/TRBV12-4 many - CASRGGGNNQPQHF TGTGCCAGCAGGGGCGGGGGGAACAATCAGCCCCAGCATTTT
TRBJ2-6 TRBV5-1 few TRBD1 CASSSTGAGANVLTF TGCGCCAGCAGCTCTACAGGGGCTGGGGCCAACGTCCTGACTTTC
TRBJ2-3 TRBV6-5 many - CATQKGPHTDTQYF TGTGCCACCCAGAAGGGACCGCACACAGATACGCAGTATTTT
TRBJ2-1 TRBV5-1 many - CASSWDLEQFF TGCGCCAGCAGCTGGGACCTCGAGCAGTTCTTC
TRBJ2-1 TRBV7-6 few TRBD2 CASSYTSGGDEQFF TGTGCCAGCAGCTACACTAGCGGGGGGGACGAGCAGTTCTTC
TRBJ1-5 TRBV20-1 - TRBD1 CSARDSPNQPQHF TGCAGTGCGAGGGACAGCCCCAATCAGCCCCAGCATTTT
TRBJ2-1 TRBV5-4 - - CASSLGGKGEQFF TGTGCCAGCAGCTTGGGCGGGAAGGGTGAGCAGTTCTTC
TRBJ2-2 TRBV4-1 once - CASSLRRPPGGELFF TGCGCCAGCAGCCTGAGGAGGCCCCCAGGAGGGGAGCTGTTTTTT
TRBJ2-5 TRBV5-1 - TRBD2 CASSFDSGAETQYF TGCGCCAGCAGCTTCGATAGCGGGGCGGAGACCCAGTACTTC
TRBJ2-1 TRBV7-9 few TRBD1 CASSLGQGAEQFF TGTGCCAGCAGCTTAGGGCAGGGGGCCGAGCAGTTCTTC
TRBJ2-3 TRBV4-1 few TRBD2 CASSQTGGAVGTQYF TGCGCCAGCAGCCAAACCGGGGGGGCCGTCGGGACGCAGTATTTT
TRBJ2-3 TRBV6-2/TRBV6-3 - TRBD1 CASSYYPRGLDTQYF TGTGCCAGCAGTTACTATCCCAGGGGGCTGGATACGCAGTATTTT
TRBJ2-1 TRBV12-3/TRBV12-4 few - CASSLGLRNEQFF TGTGCCAGCAGTTTAGGGCTGCGGAATGAGCAGTTCTTC
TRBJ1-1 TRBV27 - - CASSPPSGRTMNTEAFF TGTGCCAGCAGTCCCCCCTCTGGGCGGACAATGAACACTGAAGCTTTCTTT
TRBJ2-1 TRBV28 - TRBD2 CASSFLAEGSGEQFF TGTGCCAGCAGTTTCCTAGCGGAGGGGAGCGGGGAGCAGTTCTTC
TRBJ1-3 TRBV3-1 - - CASSHNMGSGNTIYF TGTGCCAGCAGCCATAACATGGGCTCTGGAAACACCATATATTTT
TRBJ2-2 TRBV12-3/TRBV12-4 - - CASKGANTGELFF TGTGCCAGCAAGGGGGCGAACACCGGGGAGCTGTTTTTT
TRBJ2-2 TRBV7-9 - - CAAGANTGELFF TGTGCCGCTGGAGCGAACACCGGGGAGCTGTTTTTT
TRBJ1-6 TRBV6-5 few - CASGVRGEGSTLHF TGTGCCAGCGGGGTTAGGGGGGAAGGAAGCACCCTCCACTTT
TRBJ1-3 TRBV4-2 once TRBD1 CASSQGGQPRNTIYF TGTGCCAGCAGCCAAGGGGGACAGCCGCGGAACACCATATATTTT
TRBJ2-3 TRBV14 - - CASSQDPGLPGGDTQYF TGTGCCAGCAGCCAAGACCCGGGACTCCCTGGAGGAGATACGCAGTATTTT
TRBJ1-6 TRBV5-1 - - CASRGGNSPLHF TGCGCCAGCCGGGGCGGCAATTCACCCCTCCACTTT
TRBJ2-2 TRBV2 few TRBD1 CASSEWGQVNTGELFF TGTGCCAGCAGTGAATGGGGACAGGTGAACACCGGGGAGCTGTTTTTT
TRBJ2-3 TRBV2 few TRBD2 CASNRLAGGPDTQYF TGTGCCAGCAACCGACTAGCGGGGGGGCCAGATACGCAGTATTTT
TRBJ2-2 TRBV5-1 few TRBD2 CASSLDPSGGDTGELFF TGCGCCAGCAGCTTGGACCCTAGCGGGGGAGACACCGGGGAGCTGTTTTTT
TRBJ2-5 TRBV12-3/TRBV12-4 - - CASSQRGETQYF TGTGCCAGCAGTCAGAGGGGAGAGACCCAGTACTTC
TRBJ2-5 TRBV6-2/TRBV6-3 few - CASSWVVETQYF TGTGCCAGCAGTTGGGTTGTGGAGACCCAGTACTTC
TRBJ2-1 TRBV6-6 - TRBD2 CASSGPGLAGYNEQFF TGTGCCAGCAGTGGACCGGGACTAGCGGGCTACAATGAGCAGTTCTTC
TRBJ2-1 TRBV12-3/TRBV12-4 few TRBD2 CASLGTGGVNEQFF TGTGCCAGCCTAGGGACCGGGGGGGTCAATGAGCAGTTCTTC
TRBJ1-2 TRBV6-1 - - CASSEGGRAYGYTF TGTGCCAGCAGTGAAGGGGGCAGGGCCTATGGCTACACCTTC
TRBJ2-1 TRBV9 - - CASSERTYNEQFF TGTGCCAGCAGCGAAAGAACCTACAATGAGCAGTTCTTC
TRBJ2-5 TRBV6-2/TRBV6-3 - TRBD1 CASRDGTGGRETQYF TGTGCCAGCAGGGATGGGACAGGGGGTCGCGAGACCCAGTACTTC
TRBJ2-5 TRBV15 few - CATSSDGAPYF TGTGCCACCAGCAGTGACGGGGCACCCTACTTC
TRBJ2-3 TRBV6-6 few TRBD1 CAATRDRGSDTQYF TGTGCCGCAACACGGGACAGGGGATCAGATACGCAGTATTTT